The 28 T cell receptor beta chains given below trace back to one sample, sequenced in a study of response to subunit inactivated influenza vaccine. Via MiXCR, TCRdb re-called the RT-PCR reads, giving one row per CDR3 protein. The table shows around 580,000 distinct CDR3 sequences, with approximately 15% occurring only once. The sample here was PBMCs from blood, taken about 12 days after vaccination. The receptors stem from a man aged 50-59 years who received an inactivated influenza vaccine.

This clonotype was counted at least ten times. The chain joins TRBV7-3 to TRBJ2-5; D call uncertain. This CDR3 region has 13 residues. Germline values: CDR1 SGHTA, CDR2 FQGTGA. V lost 5 bases to trimming and J lost 5 bases, with 12 bases between them. The CDR3 region is CASSRARWETQYF. The CDR3 DNA follows: TGTGCCAGCAGCCGGGCCCGGTGGGAGACCCAGTACTTC.

The genes are TRBV6-2 or TRBV6-3 and TRBJ2-2, with D perhaps assigned TRBD1 or TRBD2 (5 bases each). The CDR3 has 14 amino acids. With 8 bases removed from V and 5 bases from J, the gap between germline ends came to 15 bases. The V gene's germline CDR1 is MNHEY and CDR2 SVGEGT. Here the CDR3 DNA reads TGTGCCAGCCGGGACCCTACTCCGACCGGGGAGCTGTTTTTT. Translation: CASRDPTPTGELFF.

This clonotype was seen a few times. The genes are TRBV11-2 and TRBJ2-7; D uncertain. CDR1 and CDR2 from the germline V gene are SGHAT and FQNNGV. There are 16 residues in the CDR3. V shed 0 bases and J shed 0 bases, with 12 bases lying between them. This CDR3 reads CASSLDLRLPSYEQYF. CDR3 in DNA: TGTGCCAGCAGCTTAGATCTCAGGTTACCCTCCTACGAGCAGTACTTC.

The CDR3 protein is CASSQKVENQPQHF. The CDR3 DNA reads as TGCGCCAGCAGCCAAAAGGTTGAGAATCAGCCCCAGCATTTT. The chain links TRBV4-1 to TRBJ1-5, with D unclear. In germline, CDR1 is MGHRA, CDR2 YSYEKL. V was shortened by 2 bases and J by 4 bases, with 9 bases between the two germline ends. This CDR3 is 14 amino acids long.

The V call is TRBV29-1, the J call TRBJ2-1; the match to TRBD1 covers 8 bases. With V trimmed by 6 bases and J by 4 bases, 8 bases remained unmatched. The CDR3 length is 14 residues. Germline V gene lookup returns CDR1 SQVTM and CDR2 ANQGSEA. The CDR3 here is CSVRDRRLYNEQFF. CDR3 DNA sequence: TGCAGCGTAAGGGACAGGCGCCTTTACAATGAGCAGTTCTTC.

The genes are TRBV7-8 and TRBJ2-1, with TRBD1 matching 10 bases. This CDR3 has 15 residues. Losses at the gene ends were 5 bases for V and 6 bases for J; bases not matched to a gene: 7. Germline V gene data show CDR1 as SGHVS and CDR2 as FQNEAQ. The DNA for the CDR3 is TGTGCCAGCAGCCAACCGGGACAGGGGATCAATGAGCAGTTCTTC. Translation: CASSQPGQGINEQFF.

This clonotype was seen only a few times. The chain combines TRBV6-1 with TRBJ1-6; possibly TRBD1 for D (6 bases). The CDR3 runs 14 residues. V lost 6 bases to trimming and J lost 10 bases, with 16 bases between them. CDR1 and CDR2 (germline): MNHNS, SASEGT. The CDR3 sequence is CASRRSGAGSPLHF. The DNA for the CDR3 is TGTGCCAGCAGACGTTCGGGGGCTGGATCACCCCTCCACTTT.

For the CDR3, the DNA is TGCGCCAGCAGCTTGGGTGCCAGCGGGGGGAAGGAGACCCAGTACTTC. As protein: CASSLGASGGKETQYF. The chain recombines TRBV5-1 with TRBJ2-5; 9 bases align to TRBD2. V shed 0 bases and J 5 bases; nucleotides not matched to a gene: 8. The length of the CDR3 is 16 residues. Germline V gene lookup returns CDR1 SGHRS and CDR2 YFSETQ. The full variable domain, with the rest looked up from reference TRBV5-1 and TRBJ2-5, is KAGVTQTPRYLIKTRGQQVTLSCSPISGHRSVSWYQQTPGQGLQFLFEYFSETQRNKGNFPGRFSGRQFSNSRSEMNVSTLELGDSALYLCASSLGASGGKETQYFGPGTRLLVL.

The V and J genes are TRBV4-1 and TRBJ2-1; 7 bases line up with TRBD1. Looked up from germline, CDR1 is MGHRA and CDR2 is YSYEKL. The ends lost 3 bases at V and 4 bases at J; junction bases unmatched: 12. CDR3 size: 17 residues. CDR3 region: CASSQGAGGAVYNEQFF. The CDR3 DNA is TGCGCCAGCAGCCAGGGAGCAGGGGGAGCCGTATACAATGAGCAGTTCTTC.

The chain carries TRBV4-3 and TRBJ1-5, with a weak D call TRBD1 (5 bases). V was cut by 2 bases and J by 5 bases, with 10 bases left in between. The CDR3 contains 14 residues. Germline V lookup: CDR1 LGHNA, CDR2 YSLEER. Here the CDR3 DNA reads TGCGCCAGCAGCCAACTGGGGACCGATCAGCCCCAGCATTTT. Encoded protein: CASSQLGTDQPQHF.

CDR3 DNA: TGTGCCAGCAGCCAAGATCCGAGAGCTGAAGCTTTCTTT. Its translation is CASSQDPRAEAFF. The chain joins TRBV14 to TRBJ1-1; D call uncertain. Trimming pared 0 bases from V and 6 bases from J, leaving 8 bases between. The CDR3 has 13 amino acids. Germline CDR1 and CDR2: SGHDN and FVKESK.

This clonotype was found a few times. The chain joins TRBV20-1 to TRBJ2-3; possibly TRBD2 for D (6 bases). The CDR3 spans 14 residues. Germline CDR1 is DFQATT and CDR2 is SNEGSKA (reference sequence). Trimming stripped 2 bases from V and 1 base from J, with 10 bases between. CDR3 in DNA: TGCAGTGCTAGAAAGGGACTCCGCACAGATACGCAGTATTTT. Its protein product is CSARKGLRTDTQYF.

The genes are TRBV20-1 and TRBJ2-2; TRBD2 matches at 7 bases. Trimming at V came to 2 bases and at J to 0 bases, leaving 3 bases not matched to a gene. Germline CDR1 is DFQATT and CDR2 is SNEGSKA (reference sequence). This CDR3 has 15 residues. The chain's CDR3 is CSARTGGTNTGELFF. CDR3 nucleotide sequence: TGCAGTGCTAGAACCGGGGGGACGAACACCGGGGAGCTGTTTTTT.

The chain has TRBV5-1 and TRBJ2-7; a possible D gene is TRBD1 (6 bases). The germline gives CDR1 SGHRS, CDR2 YFSETQ. V was trimmed by 4 bases and J by 2 bases, leaving 16 bases between them. This CDR3 region has 15 residues. For the CDR3, the DNA is TGCGCCAGCAGCCTCAGACAGGCCCGCGCCTACGAGCAGTACTTC. Encoded protein: CASSLRQARAYEQYF.

A few counts support this clonotype. The chain's CDR3 is CASSLGVSGNQPQHF. The CDR3 DNA reads TGTGCCAGCAGTTTGGGTGTTTCGGGCAATCAGCCCCAGCATTTT. The V and J genes are TRBV28 and TRBJ1-5; D remains unclear. CDR1 and CDR2 from the germline V gene are MDHEN and SYDVKM. The CDR3 has 15 amino acids. Trimming cost V 3 bases and J 2 bases, with 11 bases left between them.

This rearrangement joins TRBV5-5 to TRBJ2-7; 9 nucleotides match TRBD2. J was trimmed by 4 bases and V by 0 bases; bases with no gene match: 5. The CDR3 spans 15 residues. The germline V gene has CDR1 SGHKS and CDR2 YYEKEE (reference sequence). The CDR3 DNA reads TGTGCCAGCAGCTTGGGGGTTAGCGGGGGATACGAGCAGTACTTC. Translated, it gives CASSLGVSGGYEQYF.

The CDR3 DNA is TGTGCCAGCAGCCCGCCTCTCGAAGGTTCCGGGGAGCTGTTTTTT. It translates to CASSPPLEGSGELFF. V is TRBV7-9 and J is TRBJ2-2; no definite D call. This CDR3 is 15 amino acids long. V dropped 5 bases and J dropped 6 bases, with 16 bases sitting between them. Germline-derived CDR1 and CDR2 are SEHNR and FQNEAQ (reference sequence).

This chain joins TRBV5-1 and TRBJ2-7, with D unclear. Germline V gene lookup returns CDR1 SGHRS and CDR2 YFSETQ. CDR3 length: 16 amino acids. V was pared by 4 bases and J by 0 bases, with 17 bases between. The CDR3 region has the DNA TGCGCCAGCAGCCCATCACTCATACTCCGCTCCTACGAGCAGTACTTC. Translating gives CASSPSLILRSYEQYF.

This clonotype was counted only a few times. The chain couples TRBV9 to TRBJ2-1; TRBD2 matches 15 bases. V gave up 4 bases and J gave up 6 bases; unmatched junction bases: 8. CDR1 is SGDLS and CDR2 is YYNGEE in the germline V gene. There are 17 residues in the CDR3. The CDR3 DNA sequence: TGTGCCAGCAGCACTAGAGGGGGACTAGCGGGAGGCAATGAGCAGTTCTTC. Translation gives CASSTRGGLAGGNEQFF. Looking up the rest from reference TRBV9 and TRBJ2-1 gives the full variable domain: DSGVTQTPKHLITATGQRVTLRCSPRSGDLSVYWYQQSLDQGLQFLIQYYNGEERAKGNILERFSAQQFPDLHSELNLSSLELGDSALYFCASSTRGGLAGGNEQFFGPGTRLTVL.

The chain employs TRBV20-1 and TRBJ2-1; 10 bases are shared with TRBD2. Trimming at V came to 3 bases and at J to 7 bases, leaving 9 bases not matched to a gene. Germline V gene lookup returns CDR1 DFQATT and CDR2 SNEGSKA (reference sequence). The CDR3 has 15 amino acids. The CDR3 DNA is TGCAGTGCTAGTCCCCCTAGCGGGAGCCGTAATGAGCAGTTCTTC. It specifies CSASPPSGSRNEQFF.

The V and J genes are TRBV6-5 and TRBJ2-5; 8 positions agree with TRBD1. Trimming removed 2 bases from V and 3 bases from J; junction bases left unmatched: 8. The CDR3 is 16 residues long. CDR1 is MNHEY, CDR2 SVGAGI, per germline. Here the CDR3 reads CASSYPGGTGKETQYF. CDR3 nucleotides: TGTGCCAGCAGTTACCCGGGTGGGACAGGCAAAGAGACCCAGTACTTC.

This clonotype has only a few counts. The chain uses TRBV7-3 and TRBJ2-2; the match to TRBD2 covers 7 bases. CDR1 SGHTA and CDR2 FQGTGA come from the germline V gene. With 0 bases clipped from V and 4 bases from J, the junction kept 8 bases outside the gene matches. This CDR3 is built from 17 residues. The CDR3 reads CASSLTPAGTLTGELFF. The CDR3 DNA reads as TGTGCCAGCAGCTTAACGCCAGCGGGAACCCTCACCGGGGAGCTGTTTTTT.

This chain links TRBV27 with TRBJ2-7, with D possibly matching TRBD1 (6 bases). This CDR3 region has 15 residues. Trimming shortened V by 5 bases and J by 1 base, and 15 bases separated the two germline ends. The germline CDR1 and CDR2 sequences are MNHEY and SMNVEV (reference sequence). CDR3 bases: TGTGCCAGCAGTCCAATAATCGACAGGTCCTACGAGCAGTACTTC. Amino acid sequence: CASSPIIDRSYEQYF.

This clonotype was counted only a few times. CDR3 region: CSARDNNADTQYF. For the CDR3, the DNA is TGCAGTGCTAGGGACAATAACGCAGATACGCAGTATTTT. The rearrangement joins TRBV20-1 to TRBJ2-3; a weak D match, TRBD1 (5 bases). CDR1 and CDR2 (germline): DFQATT, SNEGSKA (reference sequence). V was clipped by 3 bases and J by 4 bases, with 11 bases between them. This CDR3 region has 13 residues.

This clonotype was picked up many times. The gene calls are TRBV6-2 or TRBV6-3 and TRBJ1-1; D is ambiguous. This CDR3 has 13 amino acids. CDR1 and CDR2 (germline): MNHEY, SVGEGT. V was pared by 3 bases and J by 2 bases, with 7 bases between. The CDR3 coding sequence is TGTGCCAGCAGTTATAGTAGAAACACTGAAGCTTTCTTT. It translates to CASSYSRNTEAFF.

This clonotype was observed a handful of times. This chain joins TRBV28 and TRBJ2-3; no reliable D call. This CDR3 region has 12 residues. Trimming pared 4 bases from V and 15 bases from J, leaving 17 bases between. The germline gives CDR1 MDHEN, CDR2 SYDVKM. The CDR3 nucleotides are TGTGCCAGCAGTTCCCCCCTTTTGGACCTATATTTT. This encodes CASSSPLLDLYF.

This clonotype has ten or more counts. The chain couples TRBV25-1 to TRBJ2-2; D possibly uses TRBD1 or TRBD2 (7 bases each). The CDR3 has 19 residues. Trimming took off 0 bases at V and 4 bases at J, with 21 bases between the two ends. Per germline, CDR1 MGHDK and CDR2 SYGVNS. CDR3 bases: TGTGCCAGCAGTGAATATGGCAGGGGGGGAATAGCGGGCACCGGGGAGCTGTTTTTT. It encodes CASSEYGRGGIAGTGELFF.

As DNA, the CDR3 is TGTGCCAGCAGTTTTGAGGGCGCAGATACGCAGTATTTT. Amino acid sequence: CASSFEGADTQYF. The chain has TRBV12-3 or TRBV12-4 and TRBJ2-3; possibly TRBD2 for D (5 bases). This CDR3 is 13 amino acids long. V shed 3 bases and J shed 4 bases, with 8 bases lying between them.